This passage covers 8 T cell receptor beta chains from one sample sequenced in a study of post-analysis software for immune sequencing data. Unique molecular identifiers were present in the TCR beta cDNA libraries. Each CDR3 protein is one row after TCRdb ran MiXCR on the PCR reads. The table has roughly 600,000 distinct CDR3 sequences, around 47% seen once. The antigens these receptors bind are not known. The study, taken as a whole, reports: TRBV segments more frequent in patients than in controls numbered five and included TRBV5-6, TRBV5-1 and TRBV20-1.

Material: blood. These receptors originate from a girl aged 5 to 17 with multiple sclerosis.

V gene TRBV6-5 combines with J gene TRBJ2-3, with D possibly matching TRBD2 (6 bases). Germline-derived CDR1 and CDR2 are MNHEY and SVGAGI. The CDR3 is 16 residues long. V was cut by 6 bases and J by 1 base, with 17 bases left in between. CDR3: CASSPIPGGGTDTQYF. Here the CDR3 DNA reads TGTGCCAGCAGCCCTATACCGGGCGGGGGCACAGATACGCAGTATTTT.

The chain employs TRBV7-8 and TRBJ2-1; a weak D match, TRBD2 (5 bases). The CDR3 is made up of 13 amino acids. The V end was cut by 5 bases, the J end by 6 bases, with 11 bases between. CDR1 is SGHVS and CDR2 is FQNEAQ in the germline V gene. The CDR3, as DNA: TGTGCCAGCAGCCCCGGGGTCGCCAATGAGCAGTTCTTC. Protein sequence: CASSPGVANEQFF.

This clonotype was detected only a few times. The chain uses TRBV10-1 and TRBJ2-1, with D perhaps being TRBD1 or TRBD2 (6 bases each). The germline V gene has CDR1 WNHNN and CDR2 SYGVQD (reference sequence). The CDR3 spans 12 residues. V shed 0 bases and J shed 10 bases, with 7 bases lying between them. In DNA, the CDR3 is TGCGCCAGCAGTGAGTCAGGGGGGGAGCAGTTCTTC. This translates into CASSESGGEQFF.

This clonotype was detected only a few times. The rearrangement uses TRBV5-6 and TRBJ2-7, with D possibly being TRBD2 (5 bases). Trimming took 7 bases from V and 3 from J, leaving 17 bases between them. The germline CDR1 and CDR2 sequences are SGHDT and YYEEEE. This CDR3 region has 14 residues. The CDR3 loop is CASGSLGASYEQYF. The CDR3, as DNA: TGTGCCAGCGGCTCTCTGGGAGCCAGCTACGAGCAGTACTTC.

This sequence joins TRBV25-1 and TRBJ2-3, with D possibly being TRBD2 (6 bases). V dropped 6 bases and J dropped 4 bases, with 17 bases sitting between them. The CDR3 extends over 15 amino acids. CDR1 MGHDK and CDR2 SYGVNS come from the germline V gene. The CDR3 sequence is CASSRGIRASDTQYF. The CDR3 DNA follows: TGTGCCAGCAGCCGCGGGATCCGAGCCTCAGATACGCAGTATTTT. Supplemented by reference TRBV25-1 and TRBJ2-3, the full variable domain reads EADIYQTPRYLVIGTGKKITLECSQTMGHDKMYWYQQDPGMELHLIHYSYGVNSTEKGDLSSESTVSRIRTEHFPLTLESARPSHTSQYLCASSRGIRASDTQYFGPGTRLTVL.

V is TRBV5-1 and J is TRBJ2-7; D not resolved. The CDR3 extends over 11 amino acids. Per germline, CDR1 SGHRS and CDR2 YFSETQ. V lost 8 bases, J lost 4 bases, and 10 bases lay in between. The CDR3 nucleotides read TGCGCCAGTGGAGAGGCGTACGAGCAGTACTTC. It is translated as CASGEAYEQYF.

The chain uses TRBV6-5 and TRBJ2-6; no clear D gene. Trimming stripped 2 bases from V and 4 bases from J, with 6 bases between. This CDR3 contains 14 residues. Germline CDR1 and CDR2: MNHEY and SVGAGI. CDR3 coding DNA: TGTGCCAGCAGTTACGAGGTAGGGGCCAACGTCCTGACTTTC. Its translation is CASSYEVGANVLTF.

The CDR3 spells CASSYPGTSGYTF. CDR3 in DNA: TGTGCCAGCAGTTATCCAGGGACCAGTGGCTACACCTTC. This chain connects TRBV6-5 to TRBJ1-2; a weak D match, TRBD1 (5 bases). From germline, CDR1 is MNHEY and CDR2 SVGAGI. Trimming removed 3 bases at V and 7 bases at J, with 12 bases between. CDR3 length: 13 amino acids.